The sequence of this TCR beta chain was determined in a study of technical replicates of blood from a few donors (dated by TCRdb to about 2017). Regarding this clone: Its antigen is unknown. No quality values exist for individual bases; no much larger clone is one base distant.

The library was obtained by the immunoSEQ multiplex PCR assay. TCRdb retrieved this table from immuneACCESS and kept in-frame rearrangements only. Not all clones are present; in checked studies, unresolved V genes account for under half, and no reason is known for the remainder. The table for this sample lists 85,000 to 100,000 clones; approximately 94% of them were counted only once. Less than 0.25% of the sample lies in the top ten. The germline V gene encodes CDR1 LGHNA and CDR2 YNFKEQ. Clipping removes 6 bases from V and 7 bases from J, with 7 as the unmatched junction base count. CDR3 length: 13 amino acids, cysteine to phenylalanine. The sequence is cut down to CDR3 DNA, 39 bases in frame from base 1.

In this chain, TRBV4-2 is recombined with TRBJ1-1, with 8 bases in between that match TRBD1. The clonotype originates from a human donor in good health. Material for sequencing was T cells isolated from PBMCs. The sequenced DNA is TGTGCCAGCAGTATTGACAGGGGTGGTGAAGCTTTCTTT. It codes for CASSIDRGGEAFF.